Presented here are 31 T cell receptor beta chains from one specimen sequenced in a study of T cell responses to AZD1222 COVID-19 vaccine. TCRdb keeps only in-frame clones here, not all; method: immunoSEQ multiplex PCR. In the table there are tens of thousands of clones, 65% to 90% of which are singletons. Sequenced here: peripheral blood, sampled on day 0 of AZD1222 vaccination. The origin of the receptors is an adult in good health.

The chain recombines TRBV6-1 with TRBJ2-7, with TRBD1 matching over 9 bases. The CDR3 is 15 residues long. Unmatched junction bases numbered 6, after V lost 2 bases and J lost 4 bases. Germline V lookup: CDR1 MNHNS, CDR2 SASEGT. In DNA form, the CDR3 reads TGTGCCAGCAGTGAACTTAATGACAGGGGGTACGAGCAGTACTTC. It translates to CASSELNDRGYEQYF.

V usage is TRBV5-4 and J usage is TRBJ2-2, with TRBD1 as a possible D gene (5 bases). V lost 0 bases, J lost 5 bases, and 11 bases lay in between. The CDR3 runs to 15 residues. The V gene's germline CDR1 is SGHNT and CDR2 YYREEE (reference sequence). The CDR3 region has the DNA TGTGCCAGCAGCTTGGGACAGAGGAATACCGGGGAGCTGTTTTTT. Amino acids: CASSLGQRNTGELFF.

The V and J genes are TRBV25-1 and TRBJ2-2; 11 bases fit TRBD2. Unmatched junction bases numbered 4, after V lost 3 bases and J lost 7 bases. The CDR3 is 15 amino acids. The germline V gene encodes CDR1 MGHDK and CDR2 SYGVNS. In DNA form, the CDR3 reads TGTGCCAGCAGTGATGTGGGACTAGCGGTCGGGGAGCTGTTTTTT. This gives the protein CASSDVGLAVGELFF. Full variable domain (remainder filled in from reference TRBV25-1 and TRBJ2-2): EADIYQTPRYLVIGTGKKITLECSQTMGHDKMYWYQQDPGMELHLIHYSYGVNSTEKGDLSSESTVSRIRTEHFPLTLESARPSHTSQYLCASSDVGLAVGELFFGEGSRLTVL.

This clone was found many times. V is TRBV6-4 and J is TRBJ2-3, with 9 bases lining up with TRBD2. Germline trimming cut 4 bases from V and 1 base from J; bases unmatched to any gene: 0. The germline gives CDR1 MRHNA, CDR2 SNTAGT. This CDR3 spans 14 amino acids. The CDR3, as DNA: TGTGCCAGCAGTGGGACTAGCGGCACAGATACGCAGTATTTT. Translated, it gives CASSGTSGTDTQYF.

V gene TRBV7-2 combines with J gene TRBJ2-7; D is possibly TRBD1 (5 bases). Trimming pared 5 bases from V and 2 bases from J, leaving 13 bases between. CDR3 length equals 14 residues. The germline V gene has CDR1 SGHTA and CDR2 FQGNSA. The CDR3: CASSQGPPPYEQYF. The CDR3 DNA sequence: TGTGCCAGCAGCCAGGGTCCTCCCCCCTACGAGCAGTACTTC.

This clone has only one observation. The rearrangement links TRBV7-9 to TRBJ1-2, with D perhaps matching TRBD1 (5 bases). V was trimmed by 0 bases and J by 8 bases, leaving 16 bases between them. This CDR3 is 15 amino acids long. The germline gives CDR1 SEHNR, CDR2 FQNEAQ (reference sequence). CDR3 residues: CASSLANEGMGGYTF. The CDR3 DNA reads as TGTGCCAGCAGCTTAGCGAATGAGGGGATGGGAGGCTACACCTTC.

This rearrangement joins TRBV6-1 to TRBJ1-5; 11 bases align to TRBD1. The CDR3 length is 17 residues. V trimming: 3 bases; J trimming: 3 bases; junction bases outside the gene matches: 7. Germline values: CDR1 MNHNS, CDR2 SASEGT. The CDR3 reads CASSETGTGGINQPQHF. Here the CDR3 DNA reads TGTGCCAGCAGTGAGACCGGGACAGGGGGTATCAATCAGCCCCAGCATTTT.

V and J are TRBV6-5 and TRBJ1-2, with D possibly TRBD1 on 5 matching bases. Germline V lookup: CDR1 MNHEY, CDR2 SVGAGI. V was trimmed by 7 bases and J by 0 bases, leaving 15 bases between them. CDR3 length: 15 amino acids. The CDR3 coding sequence is TGTGCCAGCAATCCCCCCGACAGTGCTAACTATGGCTACACCTTC. Protein: CASNPPDSANYGYTF.

The rearrangement joins TRBV9 to TRBJ2-1, with 9 bases identical to TRBD1. This CDR3 comprises 17 residues. Germline loops: CDR1 SGDLS, CDR2 YYNGEE. V gave up 0 bases and J gave up 4 bases; unmatched junction bases: 8. CDR3 nucleotides: TGTGCCAGCAGCGTAGGTCACGGGACAGGGCGATACAATGAGCAGTTCTTC. As protein: CASSVGHGTGRYNEQFF. Using reference TRBV9 and TRBJ2-1 for the parts outside the CDR3, the full variable domain is DSGVTQTPKHLITATGQRVTLRCSPRSGDLSVYWYQQSLDQGLQFLIQYYNGEERAKGNILERFSAQQFPDLHSELNLSSLELGDSALYFCASSVGHGTGRYNEQFFGPGTRLTVL.

This chain uses TRBV6-5 with TRBJ1-5; 7 nucleotides agree with TRBD1. CDR3 length: 13 amino acids. The V gene's germline CDR1 is MNHEY and CDR2 SVGAGI. J gave up 6 bases and V 6 bases, and 5 bases lay outside the gene matches. The CDR3 protein is CASRGTVGQPQHF. The CDR3, as DNA: TGTGCCAGCAGGGGGACAGTTGGTCAGCCCCAGCATTTT.

The chain couples TRBV5-6 to TRBJ1-1, with TRBD1 matching 8 bases. This CDR3 contains 15 residues. The germline V gene encodes CDR1 SGHDT and CDR2 YYEEEE. The ends lost 3 bases at V and 8 bases at J; junction bases unmatched: 12. CDR3 protein: CASSSRGLPPLEAFF. Written as DNA, the CDR3 is TGTGCCAGCAGCTCCAGGGGGCTGCCCCCCCTCGAAGCTTTCTTT.

V gene TRBV5-1 combines with J gene TRBJ2-3; D is unclear. Germline-derived CDR1 and CDR2 are SGHRS and YFSETQ. CDR3 length: 16 residues. Trimming removed 0 bases from V and 2 bases from J, with 13 bases in between. CDR3 in amino acids: CASSLASSSYTDTQYF. DNA for the CDR3: TGCGCCAGCAGCTTGGCGTCCAGCAGCTACACAGATACGCAGTATTTT. The complete variable domain, with remaining parts taken from reference TRBV5-1 and TRBJ2-3, reads KAGVTQTPRYLIKTRGQQVTLSCSPISGHRSVSWYQQTPGQGLQFLFEYFSETQRNKGNFPGRFSGRQFSNSRSEMNVSTLELGDSALYLCASSLASSSYTDTQYFGPGTRLTVL.

This clone showed up just once. The chain carries TRBV6-1 and TRBJ2-7; D is undetermined. V gave up 8 bases and J gave up 0 bases, with 8 bases separating them. Germline V gene data show CDR1 as MNHNS and CDR2 as SASEGT. The CDR3 loop spans 12 amino acids. The CDR3 sequence: CASGRGSYEQYF. The CDR3 DNA sequence: TGTGCCAGCGGCAGAGGCTCCTACGAGCAGTACTTC.

The table lists this clone with a count of one. The V gene is TRBV19, the J gene TRBJ1-4, with D unresolved. V dropped 4 bases and J dropped 8 bases, with 14 bases sitting between them. CDR3 size: 14 residues. Germline V gives CDR1 LNHDA, CDR2 SQIVND (reference sequence). The CDR3, as DNA: TGTGCCAGTAGTAGAGGCCGCAATTGGGAAAAACTGTTTTTT. This codes for CASSRGRNWEKLFF.

This clone was recorded a few times. The chain carries TRBV3-1 (or the pseudogene TRBV3-2) and TRBJ2-3, with D uncertain. The CDR3 spans 14 residues. Deletions cut 1 base from V and 6 bases from J, with 11 bases between. Per germline, CDR1 LGHDT and CDR2 YNNKEL (reference sequence). The CDR3 DNA reads TGTGCCAGCAGCCAAGTAATTAGTTTGGATACGCAGTATTTT. It codes for CASSQVISLDTQYF.

The rearrangement uses TRBV19 and TRBJ1-1, with D possibly being TRBD1 (5 bases). Germline V lookup: CDR1 LNHDA, CDR2 SQIVND (reference sequence). This CDR3 is 15 amino acids long. The V end lost 2 bases, the J end lost 0 bases, and 10 bases lay between the germline ends. The CDR3 spells CASSIQGAMNTEAFF. The CDR3 region has the DNA TGTGCCAGTAGTATACAGGGAGCTATGAACACTGAAGCTTTCTTT.

The chain carries TRBV7-9 and TRBJ2-3; 10 bases are a match to TRBD1. V lost 3 bases and J lost 4; bases outside the gene matches: 1. CDR1 and CDR2 from the germline V gene are SEHNR and FQNEAQ (reference sequence). The CDR3 extends over 14 amino acids. The CDR3 reads CASSFDRGPDTQYF. The CDR3, as DNA: TGTGCCAGCAGCTTCGACAGGGGGCCAGATACGCAGTATTTT.

This clone was counted only a few times. The CDR3 reads CASSLDGDRGRSPLHF. The CDR3, as DNA: TGTGCCAGCAGCTTAGATGGGGACAGGGGGAGGTCACCCCTCCACTTT. The chain employs TRBV7-9 and TRBJ1-6, with TRBD1 matching over 11 bases. After removal of 1 base from V and 10 bases from J, the junction contained 6 bases not matched to a gene. This CDR3 comprises 16 residues. The germline V gene encodes CDR1 SEHNR and CDR2 FQNEAQ (reference sequence).

The rearrangement joins TRBV6-5 to TRBJ1-3, with D maybe TRBD1 (5 bases). V was shortened by 6 bases and J by 0 bases, with 15 bases between the two germline ends. The CDR3 is made up of 16 amino acids. Looked up from germline, CDR1 is MNHEY and CDR2 is SVGAGI. The CDR3 DNA sequence: TGTGCCAGCAGCTACAAAGCCGGGACCTCTGGAAACACCATATATTTT. Amino acid sequence: CASSYKAGTSGNTIYF.

The chain recombines TRBV6-5 with TRBJ2-7; D gene unclear. Germline values: CDR1 MNHEY, CDR2 SVGAGI. V lost 0 bases and J 10 bases, leaving 7 bases between the germline ends. The CDR3 has 11 amino acids. DNA for the CDR3: TGTGCCAGCAGTTACTCGAAGTACCAGTACTTC. It yields the protein CASSYSKYQYF.

This rearrangement joins TRBV2 to TRBJ1-1, with a weak D call TRBD1 (5 bases). The CDR3 consists of 15 residues. Trimming pared 7 bases from V and 0 bases from J, leaving 15 bases between. Germline V lookup: CDR1 SNHLY, CDR2 FYNNEI. CDR3 sequence: CASTVQGTLNTEAFF. CDR3 coding DNA: TGTGCCAGCACGGTGCAGGGCACATTGAACACTGAAGCTTTCTTT. The complete variable domain, with remaining parts taken from reference TRBV2 and TRBJ1-1, reads EPEVTQTPSHQVTQMGQEVILRCVPISNHLYFYWYRQILGQKVEFLVSFYNNEISEKSEIFDDQFSVERPDGSNFTLKIRSTKLEDSAMYFCASTVQGTLNTEAFFGQGTRLTVV.

The gene calls are TRBV5-4 and TRBJ1-2; 7 bases fit TRBD1. The ends lost 6 bases at V and 3 bases at J; junction bases unmatched: 5. CDR1 is SGHNT and CDR2 is YYREEE in the germline V gene (reference sequence). The CDR3 has 13 amino acids. The CDR3 DNA is TGTGCCAGCACCACTGACAGGGACTATGGCTACACCTTC. It translates to CASTTDRDYGYTF.

The V gene is TRBV7-9, the J gene TRBJ1-4, with 9 bases aligning to TRBD1. V gave up 4 bases and J gave up 7 bases; unmatched junction bases: 4. Germline values: CDR1 SEHNR, CDR2 FQNEAQ (reference sequence). The CDR3 sequence is 14 residues long. The CDR3 loop reads CASSSNRGLEKLFF. The DNA for the CDR3 is TGTGCCAGCAGCTCGAACAGGGGGCTTGAAAAACTGTTTTTT.

The chain joins TRBV11-2 to TRBJ1-3; D unresolved. Germline assignment: CDR1 SGHAT and CDR2 FQNNGV. The CDR3 is made up of 14 amino acids. The ends were cut back, 0 bases at V and 3 bases at J, with 6 bases in the middle. CDR3: CASSLEYGGNTIYF. The CDR3 DNA sequence: TGTGCCAGCAGCTTAGAGTATGGTGGAAACACCATATATTTT.

This clone was seen once. This chain joins TRBV19 and TRBJ1-3, with D unclear. This CDR3 is built from 15 residues. The germline V and J ends were trimmed by 7 bases and 8 bases, with 21 bases remaining between them. The V gene's germline CDR1 is LNHDA and CDR2 SQIVND (reference sequence). The chain's CDR3 is CASNRNADTFDTIYF. CDR3 DNA: TGTGCCAGTAATAGAAATGCCGATACGTTCGACACCATATATTTT.

The chain uses TRBV2 and TRBJ1-5; 10 bases are shared with TRBD1. The CDR3 covers 19 residues. With 6 bases clipped from V and 1 base from J, the junction kept 15 bases outside the gene matches. Looked up from germline, CDR1 is SNHLY and CDR2 is FYNNEI. For the CDR3, the DNA is TGTGCCAGCAGGCTCGGGGGGACAGGGGTGTATGCGAGCAATCAGCCCCAGCATTTT. It codes for CASRLGGTGVYASNQPQHF.

CDR3 nucleotides: TGTGCCAGCAGCCCGCTGAGGGACAGGGGGTTTGAGACCCAGTACTTC. Translating it yields CASSPLRDRGFETQYF. This chain uses TRBV7-2 with TRBJ2-5, with 11 bases identical to TRBD1. Germline V gives CDR1 SGHTA, CDR2 FQGNSA. With V trimmed by 5 bases and J by 5 bases, 10 bases remained unmatched. The CDR3 covers 16 residues. Based on the CDR3 plus reference TRBV7-2 and TRBJ2-5, the full variable domain is GAGVSQSPSNKVTEKGKDVELRCDPISGHTALYWYRQSLGQGLEFLIYFQGNSAPDKSGLPSDRFSAERTGGSVSTLTIQRTQQEDSAVYLCASSPLRDRGFETQYFGPGTRLLVL.

The chain couples TRBV9 to TRBJ1-1, with a possible D match to TRBD1 (5 bases). CDR3 length: 14 residues. Trimming removed 0 bases from V and 2 bases from J, with 8 bases in between. Germline V lookup: CDR1 SGDLS, CDR2 YYNGEE. The CDR3 region has the DNA TGTGCCAGCAGCGTAGCAGGGATAAACACTGAAGCTTTCTTT. Amino acids: CASSVAGINTEAFF.

CDR3 loop: CASTSSGTSEYEQYF. CDR3 nucleotides: TGTGCCAGTACCAGTTCCGGGACTAGCGAGTACGAGCAGTACTTC. This chain connects TRBV19 to TRBJ2-7; 10 bases align to TRBD2. In germline, CDR1 is LNHDA, CDR2 SQIVND (reference sequence). The CDR3 runs to 15 residues. With V trimmed by 7 bases and J by 4 bases, 10 bases remained unmatched.

The chain carries TRBV6-5 and TRBJ1-1; 7 bases fit TRBD1. The CDR3 spans 15 residues. Germline values: CDR1 MNHEY, CDR2 SVGAGI. Unmatched junction bases numbered 18, after V lost 6 bases and J lost 11 bases. The CDR3 reads CASSVTLGGAQWAFF. Written as DNA, the CDR3 is TGTGCCAGCAGCGTCACGCTAGGGGGCGCGCAATGGGCTTTCTTT.

A single count supports this clone. V gene TRBV30 combines with J gene TRBJ1-5, with TRBD1 identical over 12 bases. The germline CDR1 and CDR2 sequences are GTSNPN and SVGIG (reference sequence). V dropped 3 bases and J dropped 0; count of bases not matched to a gene: 9. The CDR3 has 18 residues. The CDR3 spells CAWSDRDRGPYSNQPQHF. CDR3 nucleotides: TGTGCCTGGAGCGACCGGGACAGGGGGCCTTATAGCAATCAGCCCCAGCATTTT.